Given below is one TCR beta chain in context. The data belong to a study of blood T cell repertoires in COVID-19. Background on the study: T cells, B-cell-depleted T cells, or PBMCs provided the cDNA or gDNA that served as material.

Across about 22 US areas, participants ranged in age from about 18 to 90 years. Membership in each cohort depended on participant-reported clinical history. Data came from immunoSEQ multiplex PCR; TCRdb stores just in-frame clones and leaves some out. Found here are almost 250,000 clones, approximately 86% of them singletons; the top ten hold about 1.5%. The CDR3 is 14 residues long. Germline lookup yields CDR1 SGHTA and CDR2 FQGNSA. V lost 5 bases and J lost 6, with 15 bases in between. Specimen: PBMCs or T cells enriched from blood (not recorded which). The sequence came from a woman between 45 and 60 years old who had recovered from COVID-19. This chain uses TRBV7-2 with TRBJ2-3; D unclear. The DNA of the CDR3 is TGTGCCAGCAGCCCTCTCTCTAACCGCGATACGCAGTATTTT. Its protein is CASSPLSNRDTQYF. The complete variable domain, with remaining parts taken from reference TRBV7-2 and TRBJ2-3, reads GAGVSQSPSNKVTEKGKDVELRCDPISGHTALYWYRQSLGQGLEFLIYFQGNSAPDKSGLPSDRFSAERTGGSVSTLTIQRTQQEDSAVYLCASSPLSNRDTQYFGPGTRLTVL.